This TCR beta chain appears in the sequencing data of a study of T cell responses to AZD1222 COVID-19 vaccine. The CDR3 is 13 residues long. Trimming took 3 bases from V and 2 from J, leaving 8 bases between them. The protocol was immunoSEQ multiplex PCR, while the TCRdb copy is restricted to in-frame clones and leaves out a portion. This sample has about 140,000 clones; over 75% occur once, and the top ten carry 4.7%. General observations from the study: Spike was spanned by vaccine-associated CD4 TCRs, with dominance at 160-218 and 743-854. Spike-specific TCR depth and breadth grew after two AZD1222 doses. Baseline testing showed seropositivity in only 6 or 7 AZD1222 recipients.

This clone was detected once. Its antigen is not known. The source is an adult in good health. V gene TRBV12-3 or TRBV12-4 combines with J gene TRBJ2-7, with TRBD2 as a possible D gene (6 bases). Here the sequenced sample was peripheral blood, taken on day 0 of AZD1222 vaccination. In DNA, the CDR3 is TGTGCCAGCAGTTTGGGCGGGACCTACGAGCAGTACTTC. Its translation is CASSLGGTYEQYF.